These T cell receptor beta chains were read from a single sample in a study of Graves' ophthalmopathy and Graves' hyperthyroidism. MiXCR was run by TCRdb on the multiplex PCR reads, yielding one entry per CDR3 protein. This repertoire shows a few hundred thousand distinct CDR3 sequences, about 18% found once; its top ten account for 2% to 2.5%. Sample: peripheral blood. The receptors here all came from an adult woman with stable Graves' hyperthyroidism. Both conserved end residues are part of each CDR3. Each record gives: CDR3 DNA, CDR3 protein, clone size, J gene, D gene, V gene. A D gene is named only where the DNA matches it firmly. Some rows mark clone size as missing; the rest say once, few, many or name a class of expanded clone.

TGTGCCAGCAGCCCCCGGGCCATTAAAGAGACCCAGTACTTC | CASSPRAIKETQYF | NA | TRBJ2-5 | NA | TRBV6-1
TGTGCCAGCAGTAACCCCGTAGCGGAGACCCAGTACTTC | CASSNPVAETQYF | many | TRBJ2-5 | NA | TRBV6-5
TGTGCCATCAGGGGGTTGGGCTATGGCTACACCTTC | CAIRGLGYGYTF | NA | TRBJ1-2 | TRBD1 | TRBV12-3/TRBV12-4
TGTGCCAGCACCGTCCGCGGGGTCAGCGGCAGCACAGATACGCAGTATTTT | CASTVRGVSGSTDTQYF | many | TRBJ2-3 | NA | TRBV28
TGCAGTGCTACCCTTGACAGCAACTACGAGCAGTACTTC | CSATLDSNYEQYF | many | TRBJ2-7 | NA | TRBV20-1
TGTGCCAGCACCGGGACGGCCAATCAGCCCCAGCATTTT | CASTGTANQPQHF | NA | TRBJ1-5 | NA | TRBV12-3/TRBV12-4
TGTGCCAGTAGTAAACTTATGTCGAACACCGGGGAGCTGTTTTTT | CASSKLMSNTGELFF | few | TRBJ2-2 | NA | TRBV19
TGTGCCAGCAGTGAACCTGGACAGCCCCAGCATTTT | CASSEPGQPQHF | many | TRBJ1-5 | NA | TRBV2
TGTGCCAGCAGTTACGATCGAGCGGGAGAAGGCTACGAGCAGTACTTC | CASSYDRAGEGYEQYF | many | TRBJ2-7 | TRBD2 | TRBV6-2/TRBV6-3
TGTGCCAGCAGCTCGCCCGTAGCGGGAGTGAGTGAGACCCAGTACTTC | CASSSPVAGVSETQYF | many | TRBJ2-5 | TRBD2 | TRBV7-9
TGTGCCAGCAGCCATGACAGGTTGAACACTGAAGCTTTCTTT | CASSHDRLNTEAFF | many | TRBJ1-1 | NA | TRBV13
TGTGCCAGCAGTCTGCCGGGGTCACCCCTCCACTTT | CASSLPGSPLHF | many | TRBJ1-6 | NA | TRBV6-1
TGCAGTGCTAGAGCCCCGAGGGGGGGGGGGCGAGCTGAGACCCAGTACTTC | CSARAPRGGGRAETQYF | NA | TRBJ2-5 | NA | TRBV20-1
TGCAGCGTTGAAGACAGTGACAGTGGGGTTTACGAGCAGTACTTC | CSVEDSDSGVYEQYF | many | TRBJ2-7 | NA | TRBV29-1
TGTGCCAGCAGCCAACTTGGGGGGACCGGGGAGCTGTTTTTT | CASSQLGGTGELFF | many | TRBJ2-2 | NA | TRBV3-1
TGTGCCAGCAGTGAATCATGGACAGGGGGGCAGGACGAGCAGTACTTC | CASSESWTGGQDEQYF | NA | TRBJ2-7 | TRBD1 | TRBV25-1
TGTGCCATCACGAGACTCGAGAGTGAGACCCAGTACTTC | CAITRLESETQYF | few | TRBJ2-5 | NA | TRBV6-5
TGTGCCAGCAGCCAAGATTTAGCGGGAGGTCCCACCGTAGAGACCCAGTACTTC | CASSQDLAGGPTVETQYF | many | TRBJ2-5 | TRBD2 | TRBV4-2
TGTGCCAGCAGCTTAACTAAGGGGCACGAGCAGTACTTC | CASSLTKGHEQYF | NA | TRBJ2-7 | NA | TRBV7-3
TGTGCCAGCAGCTTAGGACAGGGATGGAACACTGAAGCTTTCTTT | CASSLGQGWNTEAFF | NA | TRBJ1-1 | TRBD1 | TRBV11-2
TGCGCCAGCAGCCTCGGACGGGGGTCCCCCGGGGAGCTGTTTTTT | CASSLGRGSPGELFF | many | TRBJ2-2 | NA | TRBV4-3
TGTGCCAGCAGGGGGGACAGGGTAACCTATGGCTACACCTTC | CASRGDRVTYGYTF | many | TRBJ1-2 | TRBD1 | TRBV6-1
TGCGCCAGCAGTAGCGGGAGCGGCACCGGGGAGCTGTTTTTT | CASSSGSGTGELFF | NA | TRBJ2-2 | TRBD2 | TRBV5-1
TGCAGTGCTAGAGATCGGGCCAGGGTGTGGGAGCAGTACTTC | CSARDRARVWEQYF | many | TRBJ2-7 | NA | TRBV20-1
TGCGCCAGCAACCCAGGGGATGTAAGCTCCTACGAGCAGTACTTC | CASNPGDVSSYEQYF | NA | TRBJ2-7 | NA | TRBV4-1
TGTGCCAGCAGTGAAGCGGGACTGCCCAAAGAGACCCAGTACTTC | CASSEAGLPKETQYF | NA | TRBJ2-5 | NA | TRBV25-1
TGTGCCAGCAGCTTAGGACCGGGACTAGCCTACGAGCAGTACTTC | CASSLGPGLAYEQYF | many | TRBJ2-7 | TRBD2 | TRBV11-2
TGTGCCAGCAGGACCGGGACTTGGGCCTACGAGCAGTACTTC | CASRTGTWAYEQYF | many | TRBJ2-7 | NA | TRBV28
TGTGCCATCAGTGGCGGCTCCATTGCTGAAGCTTTCTTT | CAISGGSIAEAFF | many | TRBJ1-1 | NA | TRBV10-3
TGTGCCAGCAGAAACAGGGTGGGGGAGACCCAGTACTTC | CASRNRVGETQYF | many | TRBJ2-5 | NA | TRBV7-2
NA | CASILGPSSYEQYF | many | TRBJ2-7 | NA | TRBV6-5
TGTGCCAGCAGGACGACACTTAGGAATTCACCCCTCCACTTT | CASRTTLRNSPLHF | NA | TRBJ1-6 | NA | TRBV6-2/TRBV6-3
TGTGCCTGGTCTAAATACGTCTCTGGAAACACCATATATTTT | CAWSKYVSGNTIYF | many | TRBJ1-3 | NA | TRBV30
TGCAGCGTTGGACAGAGGGTCGACGAGCAGTACTTC | CSVGQRVDEQYF | many | TRBJ2-7 | NA | TRBV29-1
TGTGCCAGCAGTGGACCCCGACAGGGGGGAGGGTACGAGCAGTACTTC | CASSGPRQGGGYEQYF | many | TRBJ2-7 | TRBD1 | TRBV6-1
TGTGCCAGCAGCTCAACTACCGACAGTTGGGAGACCCAGTACTTC | CASSSTTDSWETQYF | many | TRBJ2-5 | NA | TRBV13
TGTGCCTTACACCCAACTAGCGCCCACATTCAGTACTTC | CALHPTSAHIQYF | many | TRBJ2-4 | TRBD2 | TRBV30
TGTGCCACCAGCAGAGACTTACGGACGGTCTCCTACGAGCAGTACTTC | CATSRDLRTVSYEQYF | many | TRBJ2-7 | NA | TRBV15
TGTGCCAGCGGACGACTCCCGGCGGACGAGCAGTACTTC | CASGRLPADEQYF | many | TRBJ2-7 | NA | TRBV11-1
TGTGCCAGCAGTGACGGACAGGGGGCTTTTGGAAACACCATATATTTT | CASSDGQGAFGNTIYF | many | TRBJ1-3 | TRBD1 | TRBV25-1
TGTGCCAGCAGCTTAGCGGGCAGGCCTATCTCTGGAAACACCATATATTTT | CASSLAGRPISGNTIYF | few | TRBJ1-3 | NA | TRBV7-8
TGTGCCAGCAGCCAGACATTGGCTCAGCCCCAGCATTTT | CASSQTLAQPQHF | many | TRBJ1-5 | NA | TRBV3-1
TGCGCCAGCAGCTTACCCGAGAGGCCCTACGAGCAGTACTTC | CASSLPERPYEQYF | many | TRBJ2-7 | NA | TRBV5-1
TGCGCCAGCAGTGAGTCGAGAGGGGCCGGGGAGCTGTTTTTT | CASSESRGAGELFF | few | TRBJ2-2 | NA | TRBV10-1
TGTGCCACCAGCAGAGATCGGCAGGCATCCAGCTCTGGGGCCGACGTCCTGACTTTC | CATSRDRQASSSGADVLTF | many | TRBJ2-6 | NA | TRBV15
TGTGCCAGCAGTTTAGAAGAGCGTCAGCCCCAGCATTTT | CASSLEERQPQHF | NA | TRBJ1-5 | NA | TRBV12-3/TRBV12-4
TGTGCCAGCAGTAAGGGTACGGTTCAAGAGACCCAGTACTTC | CASSKGTVQETQYF | many | TRBJ2-5 | NA | TRBV28
TGTGCCAGCAGGGGGACAGGTGCGAACACTGAAGCTTTCTTT | CASRGTGANTEAFF | many | TRBJ1-1 | TRBD1 | TRBV2
TGTGCCAGCAGCCGGACAGGGAGCTATGGCTACACCTTC | CASSRTGSYGYTF | few | TRBJ1-2 | TRBD1 | TRBV6-1
TGTGCTAGCAGCTTTGTGGCTGACACTGAAGCTTTCTTT | CASSFVADTEAFF | many | TRBJ1-1 | NA | TRBV7-7